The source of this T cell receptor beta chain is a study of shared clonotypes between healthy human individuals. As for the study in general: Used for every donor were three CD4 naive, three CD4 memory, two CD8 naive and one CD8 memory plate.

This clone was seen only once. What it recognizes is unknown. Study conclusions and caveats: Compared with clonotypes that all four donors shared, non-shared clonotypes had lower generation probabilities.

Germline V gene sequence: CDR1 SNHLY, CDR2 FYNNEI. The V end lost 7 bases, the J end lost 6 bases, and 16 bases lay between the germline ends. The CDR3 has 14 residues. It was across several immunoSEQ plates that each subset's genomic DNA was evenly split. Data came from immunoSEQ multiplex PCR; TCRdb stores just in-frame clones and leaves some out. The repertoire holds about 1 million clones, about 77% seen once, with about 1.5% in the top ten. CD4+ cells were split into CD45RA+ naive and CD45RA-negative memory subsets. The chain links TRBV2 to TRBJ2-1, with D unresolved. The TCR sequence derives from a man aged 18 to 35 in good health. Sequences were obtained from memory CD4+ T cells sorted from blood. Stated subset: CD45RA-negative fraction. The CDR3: CASTWTRDGNEQFF. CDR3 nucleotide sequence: TGTGCCAGCACGTGGACCCGCGACGGCAATGAGCAGTTCTTC.